These 27 T cell receptor beta chains were all obtained from the same sample, sequenced in a study of blood T cell repertoires in COVID-19. Clones were read by immunoSEQ multiplex PCR, and TCRdb kept only the in-frame ones, dropping some. In the table there are 30,000 to 40,000 clones, around 90% of which are singletons. Sequencing was done on a sample of peripheral blood. These receptors were collected from a man aged 50 to 59 with active or convalescent COVID-19.

This chain connects TRBV7-9 to TRBJ1-2, with 9 bases matching TRBD1. Unmatched junction bases numbered 14, after V lost 4 bases and J lost 5 bases. There are 17 residues in the CDR3. CDR1 SEHNR and CDR2 FQNEAQ come from the germline V gene (reference sequence). This CDR3 reads CASSSGTGFTLRYGYTF. In nucleotides, the CDR3 is TGTGCCAGCAGCTCCGGGACAGGGTTTACCCTGCGGTATGGCTACACCTTC.

The genes are TRBV6-1 and TRBJ2-3; tentative D call: TRBD2 (6 bases). V lost 2 bases and J lost 2, with 14 bases in between. Germline CDR1 and CDR2: MNHNS and SASEGT. The CDR3 consists of 16 residues. The CDR3 coding sequence is TGTGCCAGCAGTGAAATGGCGGGGACCCCCACAGATACGCAGTATTTT. Translated, it gives CASSEMAGTPTDTQYF.

Only a few counts were recorded for this clone. The gene calls are TRBV10-2 and TRBJ2-6; D possibly corresponds to TRBD2 (5 bases). The CDR3 consists of 15 residues. The ends were cut back, 3 bases at V and 0 bases at J, with 6 bases in the middle. The germline gives CDR1 WSHSY, CDR2 SAAADI. CDR3 sequence reads: CASSDGSSGANVLTF. Here the CDR3 DNA reads TGCGCCAGCAGTGATGGGAGCTCTGGGGCCAACGTCCTGACTTTC.

The gene calls are TRBV5-5 and TRBJ2-7; TRBD2 aligns across 11 bases. This CDR3 spans 17 amino acids. The ends lost 0 bases at V and 1 base at J; junction bases unmatched: 6. The germline gives CDR1 SGHKS, CDR2 YYEKEE (reference sequence). DNA of the CDR3: TGTGCCAGCAGCTTGGGGCCCGGGACTAGCGGTTCCTACGAGCAGTACTTC. Residues: CASSLGPGTSGSYEQYF.

The J gene is TRBJ2-7, the V gene TRBV9; 14 bases match TRBD2. CDR1 is SGDLS and CDR2 is YYNGEE in the germline V gene. Trimming at V came to 3 bases and at J to 12 bases, leaving 11 bases not matched to a gene. This CDR3 is built from 15 residues. CDR3 protein: CASSDSGTSGSRLYF. The CDR3 region has the DNA TGTGCCAGCAGCGACTCGGGGACTAGCGGGAGTAGACTGTACTTC.

The rearrangement links TRBV10-1 to TRBJ2-3, with a weak D call TRBD2 (5 bases). This CDR3 comprises 14 residues. The germline V gene encodes CDR1 WNHNN and CDR2 SYGVQD (reference sequence). The ends were cut back, 2 bases at V and 5 bases at J, with 11 bases in the middle. DNA of the CDR3: TGCGCCAGCAGTGAGGCCGGCGGAGGAGATACGCAGTATTTT. Its protein is CASSEAGGGDTQYF.

J is TRBJ2-7 and V is TRBV7-2; perhaps TRBD2 as D (6 bases). Trimming cost V 0 bases and J 3 bases, with 21 bases left between them. CDR3 length: 18 residues. Germline V gene sequence: CDR1 SGHTA, CDR2 FQGNSA. CDR3 DNA: TGTGCCAGCAGCTTAGCGGCAGGACCTACTAGCCTACTCTACGAGCAGTACTTC. Protein sequence: CASSLAAGPTSLLYEQYF.

The genes are TRBV15 and TRBJ2-2; D is unresolved. Trimming took off 5 bases at V and 6 bases at J, with 22 bases between the two ends. CDR1 is LNHNV and CDR2 is YYDKDF in the germline V gene (reference sequence). This CDR3 comprises 17 residues. The CDR3 sequence is CATSQATRYNSAGELFF. Written as DNA, the CDR3 is TGTGCCACCAGCCAGGCCACCCGATATAATAGTGCCGGGGAGCTGTTTTTT.

This clone was seen more than once but under ten times. This rearrangement joins TRBV6-2 or TRBV6-3 to TRBJ1-5, with a weak D call TRBD1 (6 bases). This CDR3 has 19 residues. Per the germline V gene, CDR1 is MNHEY and CDR2 is SVGEGT. V dropped 2 bases and J dropped 0 bases, with 20 bases sitting between them. The CDR3 is CASSYPLTGTLPSNQPQHF. The DNA of the CDR3 is TGTGCCAGCAGTTACCCCCTGACAGGAACCCTCCCTAGCAATCAGCCCCAGCATTTT.

The chain recombines TRBV6-1 with TRBJ1-5; D remains unclear. This CDR3 contains 18 residues. Germline CDR1 MNHNS, CDR2 SASEGT. Between the trimmed V and J ends, which lost 2 bases and 4 bases, there was a span of 21 bases. Here the CDR3 reads CASSESSPPLPPNQPQHF. CDR3 nucleotides: TGTGCCAGCAGTGAATCTTCCCCTCCCCTACCCCCAAATCAGCCCCAGCATTTT.

The chain joins TRBV13 to TRBJ2-3; TRBD2 is a possible D gene (6 bases). V was pared by 5 bases and J by 4 bases, with 19 bases between. Germline V gene sequence: CDR1 PRHDT, CDR2 FYEKMQ (reference sequence). The CDR3 runs 16 residues. CDR3 sequence reads: CASSPRRRGIADTQYF. In nucleotides, the CDR3 is TGTGCCAGCAGCCCCCGGCGGAGGGGCATAGCAGATACGCAGTATTTT.

The chain joins TRBV18 to TRBJ1-5; 10 bases are a match to TRBD1. Unmatched junction bases numbered 8, after V lost 6 bases and J lost 6 bases. This CDR3 has 15 amino acids. The germline V gene has CDR1 KGHSH and CDR2 LQKENI. DNA for the CDR3: TGTGCCAGCTCCCTCGACAGGGGGCAAGGTCAGCCCCAGCATTTT. The encoded protein is CASSLDRGQGQPQHF.

The rearrangement joins TRBV7-2 to TRBJ2-7, with 10 bases fitting TRBD1. The CDR3 has 15 amino acids. V was pared by 4 bases and J by 5 bases, with 8 bases of the junction left unmatched. Germline CDR1 and CDR2: SGHTA and FQGNSA. CDR3: CASSSQPGQGNEQYF. The CDR3 coding sequence is TGTGCCAGCAGCTCCCAACCGGGACAGGGGAACGAGCAGTACTTC.

The rearrangement joins TRBV30 to TRBJ2-1; TRBD2 aligns across 11 bases. Trimming took 2 bases from V and 5 from J; bases not matched to a gene: 8. Per germline, CDR1 GTSNPN and CDR2 SVGIG (reference sequence). The CDR3 sequence is 16 residues long. Here the CDR3 reads CAWSPGGLAANNEQFF. CDR3 nucleotides: TGTGCCTGGAGTCCCGGGGGACTAGCGGCCAACAATGAGCAGTTCTTC.

CDR3 residues: CASSLARAGEKLFF. The CDR3 region has the DNA TGTGCCAGCAGCTTGGCGAGGGCGGGAGAAAAACTGTTTTTT. The chain has TRBV5-4 and TRBJ1-4; D uncertain. CDR1 and CDR2 from the germline V gene are SGHNT and YYREEE (reference sequence). V was trimmed by 0 bases and J by 8 bases, leaving 11 bases between them. The CDR3 length is 14 residues.

This clone is medium-sized within its sample. The chain carries TRBV7-8 and TRBJ1-6, with TRBD1 identical over 8 bases. The CDR3 spans 16 residues. Germline V gene sequence: CDR1 SGHVS, CDR2 FQNEAQ. V was pared by 2 bases and J by 5 bases, with 5 bases of the junction left unmatched. CDR3 DNA: TGTGCCAGCAGCTTAAGGGACAGGAGACATAATTCACCCCTCCACTTT. Its translation: CASSLRDRRHNSPLHF.

The chain recombines TRBV28 with TRBJ2-3, with D perhaps matching TRBD1 (6 bases). Germline V gene sequence: CDR1 MDHEN, CDR2 SYDVKM. V was trimmed by 5 bases and J by 5 bases, leaving 17 bases between them. The CDR3 loop spans 15 amino acids. The CDR3 nucleotides read TGTGCCAGCAGTCTACAGGGTTGGGGTCAAGATACGCAGTATTTT. Its translation is CASSLQGWGQDTQYF. The full variable domain, completed using reference TRBV28 and TRBJ2-3, is DVKVTQSSRYLVKRTGEKVFLECVQDMDHENMFWYRQDPGLGLRLIYFSYDVKMKEKGDIPEGYSVSREKKERFSLILESASTNQTSMYLCASSLQGWGQDTQYFGPGTRLTVL.

CDR3 sequence: CASSNRDRGSVEEKLFF. Here the CDR3 DNA reads TGTGCCAGCAGTAACCGGGACAGGGGGAGTGTGGAGGAAAAACTGTTTTTT. The chain has TRBV6-2 or TRBV6-3 and TRBJ1-4; TRBD1 matches at 11 bases. The CDR3 consists of 17 residues. CDR1 and CDR2 (germline): MNHEY, SVGEGT. V lost 5 bases to trimming and J lost 8 bases; unmatched junction nucleotides: 13.

J is TRBJ2-1 and V is TRBV28, with 7 bases fitting TRBD2. Germline V gene lookup returns CDR1 MDHEN and CDR2 SYDVKM. V lost 6 bases to trimming and J lost 10 bases; unmatched junction nucleotides: 9. The CDR3 covers 13 residues. The CDR3 DNA follows: TGTGCCAGCAGCCGGCGGACTAGAAAGGAGCAGTTCTTC. It codes for CASSRRTRKEQFF.

The chain is built from TRBV7-2 and TRBJ2-1, with a tentative D call TRBD2 (6 bases). The germline gives CDR1 SGHTA, CDR2 FQGNSA. The CDR3 has 15 amino acids. Trimming pared 5 bases from V and 4 bases from J, leaving 15 bases between. The CDR3 DNA reads as TGTGCCAGCAGCCGGCTGGGAGGAGGGTACAATGAGCAGTTCTTC. Amino acids: CASSRLGGGYNEQFF.

The chain couples TRBV13 to TRBJ2-3; 11 bases fit TRBD2. CDR1 and CDR2 (germline): PRHDT, FYEKMQ (reference sequence). The junction had 11 bases not matched to a gene; V was cut back by 4 bases and J by 5 bases. This CDR3 comprises 17 residues. The CDR3 region is CASSSKGLAGGGDTQYF. DNA of the CDR3: TGTGCCAGCAGCTCAAAGGGCCTAGCGGGAGGAGGAGATACGCAGTATTTT.

The chain links TRBV7-2 to TRBJ2-3; 9 nucleotides line up with TRBD1. The CDR3 has 15 residues. Trimming took 6 bases from V and 3 from J; bases not matched to a gene: 7. The germline CDR1 and CDR2 sequences are SGHTA and FQGNSA. The CDR3 is CASSWGQGGTDTQYF. CDR3 bases: TGTGCCAGCAGTTGGGGACAGGGAGGAACAGATACGCAGTATTTT.

This chain joins TRBV11-2 and TRBJ2-7, with 8 bases identical to TRBD1. Losses at the gene ends were 5 bases for V and 1 base for J; bases not matched to a gene: 13. The CDR3 contains 17 residues. Germline V lookup: CDR1 SGHAT, CDR2 FQNNGV. CDR3 residues: CASSPIPGQEPSYEQYF. The DNA for the CDR3 is TGTGCCAGCAGCCCTATTCCGGGACAGGAACCGTCCTACGAGCAGTACTTC.

This sequence joins TRBV3-1 (or the pseudogene TRBV3-2) and TRBJ2-3; 8 nucleotides line up with TRBD2. V was pared by 7 bases and J by 4 bases, with 7 bases of the junction left unmatched. The CDR3 runs 14 residues. Germline V gene lookup returns CDR1 LGHDT and CDR2 YNNKEL (reference sequence). The CDR3 bases are TGTGCCAGCAAGTTGGCGGGAGGTCCAGATACGCAGTATTTT. Translated: CASKLAGGPDTQYF.

The chain employs TRBV25-1 and TRBJ1-2; 8 bases agree with TRBD1. CDR3 length: 13 residues. Germline loops: CDR1 MGHDK, CDR2 SYGVNS. Losses at the gene ends were 8 bases for V and 4 bases for J; bases not matched to a gene: 6. The CDR3 reads CASSGQGVYGYTF. The CDR3 DNA reads TGTGCCAGCTCCGGACAGGGTGTCTATGGCTACACCTTC.

This clone was detected only once. In nucleotides, the CDR3 is TGTGCCAGCAGCTCGGGACAGGTTAACTATGGCTACACCTTC. Its protein product is CASSSGQVNYGYTF. This chain connects TRBV7-2 to TRBJ1-2; TRBD1 matches at 8 bases. V was pared by 4 bases and J by 1 base, with 2 bases of the junction left unmatched. This CDR3 is built from 14 residues. Per the germline V gene, CDR1 is SGHTA and CDR2 is FQGNSA.

The rearrangement joins TRBV2 to TRBJ2-5; TRBD2 aligns across 8 bases. CDR3 size: 15 residues. The germline gives CDR1 SNHLY, CDR2 FYNNEI. V lost 6 bases, J lost 5 bases, and 11 bases stayed unmatched. CDR3 in amino acids: CASRLGLAGRETQYF. The CDR3 bases are TGTGCCAGCAGACTCGGACTAGCAGGGAGGGAGACCCAGTACTTC.